The rows below give T cell receptor beta chains drawn from one sample of a study of T cell responses to AZD1222 COVID-19 vaccine. Here immunoSEQ multiplex PCR was the method, and the copy in TCRdb shows in-frame clones only, minus some. The repertoire holds more than 60,000 clones, about 90% seen once, with roughly a sixth in the top ten. The sequenced sample was peripheral blood, obtained on day 0 of AZD1222 vaccination. These TCRs come from an adult in good health. Both conserved end residues are part of each CDR3. The order of the fields is V gene, clone size, J gene, D gene, CDR3 protein, CDR3 DNA. The D gene is left open where the match is weak. Not all rows give a size; the values are once, few, many and, for expanded clones, a class.

TRBV5-4,few,TRBJ1-1,NA,CASSLEGVNTEAFF,TGTGCCAGCAGCTTGGAAGGGGTGAACACTGAAGCTTTCTTT
TRBV28,NA,TRBJ2-5,TRBD2,CASSLNMLAGETQYF,TGTGCCAGCAGTTTAAATATGCTAGCGGGAGAGACCCAGTACTTC
TRBV15,NA,TRBJ1-2,NA,CATSRGADYGYTF,TGTGCCACCAGTAGGGGGGCGGACTATGGCTACACCTTC
TRBV27,once,TRBJ2-2,NA,CASSLEYNTGELFF,TGTGCCAGCAGTTTAGAATATAATACCGGGGAGCTGTTTTTT
TRBV11-3,NA,TRBJ2-5,NA,CASSLNAGGETQYF,TGTGCCAGCAGCCTTAATGCCGGGGGTGAGACCCAGTACTTC
TRBV27,NA,TRBJ1-2,NA,CASSSQGLGYGYTF,TGTGCCAGCAGTTCCCAGGGGTTGGGGTATGGCTACACCTTC
TRBV19,NA,TRBJ2-2,TRBD2,CASSIQFVQYQSGRAYGTGELFF,TGTGCCAGTAGTATACAATTCGTCCAATATCAGAGCGGGAGGGCCTATGGAACCGGGGAGCTGTTTTTT
TRBV6-5,NA,TRBJ1-4,NA,CASSYSDATNEKLFF,TGTGCCAGCAGTTACTCGGATGCAACTAATGAAAAACTGTTTTTT
TRBV5-6,NA,TRBJ1-4,NA,CASTSLGTYNEKLFF,TGTGCCAGCACCTCGTTAGGGACCTATAATGAAAAACTGTTTTTT
TRBV6-1,NA,TRBJ2-1,TRBD2,CASSEMAGGPDEQFF,TGTGCCAGCAGTGAAATGGCGGGGGGGCCGGATGAGCAGTTCTTC
TRBV7-2,NA,TRBJ2-3,NA,CASSPRQRKTSTDTQYF,TGTGCCAGCAGCCCCAGGCAGCGAAAAACTAGCACAGATACGCAGTATTTT
TRBV28,NA,TRBJ2-7,NA,CASSLSVAGTSYEQYF,TGTGCCAGCAGTTTATCGGTCGCAGGAACATCCTACGAGCAGTACTTC
TRBV20-1,once,TRBJ2-2,NA,CSASSPGDTGELFF,TGCAGTGCTAGTTCGCCGGGGGACACCGGGGAGCTGTTTTTT
TRBV3-1/TRBV3-2,NA,TRBJ1-2,TRBD1,CASSLDRGSYGYTF,TGTGCCAGCAGCCTCGACAGGGGTTCCTATGGCTACACCTTC
TRBV2,NA,TRBJ2-7,TRBD1,CACSRDRDGEQYF,TGTGCCTGCTCGAGGGACAGGGACGGGGAGCAGTACTTC
TRBV27,NA,TRBJ1-2,NA,CASSLLGQGNYGYTF,TGTGCCAGCAGTTTATTGGGGCAGGGTAACTATGGCTACACCTTC
TRBV7-2,NA,TRBJ1-5,NA,CASSLNLSPNQPQHF,TGTGCCAGCAGCTTAAATCTGAGCCCCAATCAGCCCCAGCATTTT
TRBV5-1,NA,TRBJ2-7,NA,CASSTITGHSYEQYF,TGCGCCAGCAGCACAATTACGGGACACAGCTACGAGCAGTACTTC
TRBV6-5,NA,TRBJ2-4,NA,CASSYSAAKDIQYF,TGTGCCAGCAGTTACTCAGCGGCAAAGGACATTCAGTACTTC
TRBV5-4,large,TRBJ2-3,TRBD2,CASSSLASSTDTQYF,TGTGCCAGCAGCTCACTAGCGTCCAGCACAGATACGCAGTATTTT
TRBV7-8,NA,TRBJ2-1,NA,CASTHRAGSGAEQFF,TGTGCCAGCACCCATCGGGCAGGGTCTGGCGCTGAGCAGTTCTTC
TRBV29-1,NA,TRBJ2-5,NA,CSAPTGSGETQYF,TGCAGCGCTCCCACAGGGTCGGGAGAGACCCAGTACTTC
TRBV9,NA,TRBJ2-7,TRBD2,CASSVEPHASGRAGEQYF,TGTGCCAGCAGCGTAGAGCCCCACGCTAGCGGGAGGGCGGGGGAGCAGTACTTC
TRBV19,NA,TRBJ2-7,TRBD1,CASSFAGTGGYEQYF,TGTGCCAGTAGTTTTGCCGGGACAGGGGGCTACGAGCAGTACTTC
TRBV5-4,few,TRBJ1-1,NA,CASSQQGGTTEAFF,TGTGCCAGCAGCCAACAGGGCGGAACGACTGAAGCTTTCTTT
TRBV7-3,once,TRBJ2-5,TRBD1,CASSRDSQETQYF,TGTGCCAGCAGCCGGGACAGTCAAGAGACCCAGTACTTC
TRBV19,once,TRBJ2-6,NA,CASSIGGSTDSGANVLTF,TGTGCCAGTAGTATAGGGGGCTCGACGGACTCTGGGGCCAACGTCCTGACTTTC
TRBV6-6,NA,TRBJ2-3,NA,CASSPKYLPGPGADTQYF,TGTGCCAGCAGTCCTAAGTATCTGCCGGGTCCCGGGGCAGATACGCAGTATTTT
TRBV29-1,NA,TRBJ2-3,TRBD2,CSVRTSGFGDTQYF,TGCAGCGTCAGAACTAGCGGGTTTGGAGATACGCAGTATTTT
TRBV6-1,medium-sized,TRBJ2-7,TRBD2,CASSEGGLAATYEQYF,TGTGCCAGCAGTGAAGGGGGACTAGCGGCTACCTACGAGCAGTACTTC
TRBV30,few,TRBJ2-5,NA,CAWSAGHFQETQYF,TGTGCCTGGAGTGCGGGACACTTCCAAGAGACCCAGTACTTC
TRBV7-8,NA,TRBJ2-5,NA,CASSLSPRGFETQYF,TGTGCCAGCAGCTTAAGTCCCCGGGGGTTCGAGACCCAGTACTTC
TRBV29-1,NA,TRBJ1-5,TRBD1,CSVQTGVSNQPQHF,TGCAGCGTTCAAACAGGGGTAAGCAATCAGCCCCAGCATTTT
TRBV6-5,NA,TRBJ1-1,NA,CASRPRWGGDTEAFF,TGTGCCAGCAGACCTCGTTGGGGGGGGGACACTGAAGCTTTCTTT
TRBV5-1,once,TRBJ2-7,TRBD1,CASSPGTGGVGYEQYF,TGCGCCAGCAGCCCCGGGACAGGGGGCGTGGGGTACGAGCAGTACTTC
TRBV7-2,once,TRBJ1-2,NA,CASSSTGIEGYTF,TGTGCCAGCAGCTCCACAGGGATCGAGGGCTACACCTTC
TRBV11-3,NA,TRBJ1-1,NA,CASSLDSSTGFAEAFF,TGTGCCAGCAGCTTAGACTCGTCAACAGGGTTCGCTGAAGCTTTCTTT
TRBV5-4,NA,TRBJ2-5,NA,CASSFWLQETQYF,TGTGCCAGCAGCTTTTGGCTCCAAGAGACCCAGTACTTC
TRBV30,NA,TRBJ1-1,TRBD1,CAYRGMNTEAFF,TGTGCCTACAGGGGGATGAACACTGAAGCTTTCTTT
TRBV27,NA,TRBJ2-5,TRBD1,CASSPLIDRDEETQYF,TGTGCCAGCAGTCCTCTGATCGACAGGGACGAAGAGACCCAGTACTTC
TRBV4-1,NA,TRBJ1-4,NA,CASSQRTVPNEKLFF,TGCGCCAGCAGCCAAAGGACAGTACCCAATGAAAAACTGTTTTTT
TRBV6-5,NA,TRBJ1-5,TRBD1,CASSGQVEEPQHF,TGTGCCAGTTCGGGACAGGTCGAAGAGCCCCAGCATTTT
TRBV4-3,NA,TRBJ2-7,NA,CASSQTVATGYEQYF,TGCGCCAGCAGCCAAACGGTAGCTACAGGCTACGAGCAGTACTTC
TRBV29-1,NA,TRBJ2-1,NA,CSVNDVLSYNEQFF,TGCAGCGTTAACGACGTATTGTCCTACAATGAGCAGTTCTTC
TRBV3-1/TRBV3-2,NA,TRBJ1-2,NA,CASSQDRGLYGYTF,TGTGCCAGCAGCCAAGACCGGGGGCTTTATGGCTACACCTTC
TRBV24-1,NA,TRBJ2-6,NA,CATSKPGTPNVLTF,TGTGCCACCAGTAAGCCTGGGACCCCCAACGTCCTGACTTTC
TRBV9,NA,TRBJ2-7,TRBD2,CASSVGTSGGAVQYF,TGTGCCAGCAGCGTGGGGACTAGCGGGGGGGCCGTGCAGTACTTC
TRBV19,NA,TRBJ2-1,TRBD2,CASSRMIAGDEQFF,TGTGCCAGTAGTAGGATGATAGCGGGAGATGAGCAGTTCTTC
TRBV2,NA,TRBJ2-7,NA,CASSEALGGLSYEQYF,TGTGCCAGCAGTGAAGCGCTTGGGGGCCTCTCCTACGAGCAGTACTTC
TRBV28,NA,TRBJ1-2,TRBD1,CASSPLGQNYGYTF,TGTGCCAGCAGTCCGCTGGGACAGAACTATGGCTACACCTTC
TRBV30,NA,TRBJ2-5,NA,CACKKGGQETQYF,TGTGCCTGCAAGAAGGGGGGGCAAGAGACCCAGTACTTC